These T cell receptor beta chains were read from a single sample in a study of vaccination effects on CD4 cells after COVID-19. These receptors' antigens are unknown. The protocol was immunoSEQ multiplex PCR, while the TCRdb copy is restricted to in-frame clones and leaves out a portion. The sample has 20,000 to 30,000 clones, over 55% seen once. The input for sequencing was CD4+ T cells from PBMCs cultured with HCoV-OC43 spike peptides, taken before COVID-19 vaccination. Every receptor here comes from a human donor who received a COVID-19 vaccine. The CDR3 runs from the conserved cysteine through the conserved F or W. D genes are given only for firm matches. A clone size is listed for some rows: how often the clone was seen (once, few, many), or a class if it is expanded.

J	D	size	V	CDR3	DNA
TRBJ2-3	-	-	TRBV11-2	CASSLGPTTDTQYF	TGTGCCAGCAGCTTAGGACCCACCACAGATACGCAGTATTTT
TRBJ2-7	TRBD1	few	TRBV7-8	CASSRNRDRGNYEQYF	TGTGCCAGCAGCCGCAACCGGGACAGGGGGAACTACGAGCAGTACTTC
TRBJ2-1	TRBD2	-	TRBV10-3	CAISAAAGAINEQFF	TGTGCCATCAGTGCCGCAGCGGGAGCGATCAATGAGCAGTTCTTC
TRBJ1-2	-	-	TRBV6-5	CASTQSAGAAGYTF	TGTGCCAGCACCCAATCGGCGGGGGCGGCAGGCTACACCTTC
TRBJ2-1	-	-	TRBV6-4	CASSLDPGTYNEQFF	TGTGCCAGCAGTCTCGACCCTGGGACGTACAATGAGCAGTTCTTC
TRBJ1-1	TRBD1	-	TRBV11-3	CASSRRGQRAFF	TGTGCCAGCAGCCGCAGGGGGCAACGGGCTTTCTTT
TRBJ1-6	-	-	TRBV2	CASSDMGRGNSPLHF	TGTGCCAGCAGTGATATGGGGCGCGGCAATTCACCCCTCCACTTT
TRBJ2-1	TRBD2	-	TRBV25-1	CASSEEEWEGLYNEQFF	TGTGCCAGCAGTGAAGAGGAGTGGGAGGGGCTCTACAATGAGCAGTTCTTC
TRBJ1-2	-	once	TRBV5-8	CASSSERGTYGYTF	TGTGCCAGCAGCTCCGAGAGGGGAACCTATGGCTACACCTTC
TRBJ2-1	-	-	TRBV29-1	CSVEEEVWNEQFF	TGCAGCGTTGAAGAAGAGGTATGGAACGAGCAGTTCTTC
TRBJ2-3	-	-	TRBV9	CASSAGASGADTQYF	TGTGCCAGCAGCGCCGGGGCTTCGGGGGCAGATACGCAGTATTTT
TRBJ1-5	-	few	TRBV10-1	CASSESWNQPQHF	TGCGCCAGCAGTGAGTCTTGGAATCAGCCCCAGCATTTT
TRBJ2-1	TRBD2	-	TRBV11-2	CASTLGGSYNEQFF	TGTGCCAGCACCCTGGGGGGGTCCTACAATGAGCAGTTCTTC
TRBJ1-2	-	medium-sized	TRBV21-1	CASSKKRGVRYYGYTF	TGTGCCAGCAGCAAAAAGAGGGGGGTGCGCTACTATGGCTACACCTTC
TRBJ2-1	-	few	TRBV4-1	CASSPRALGVGQFF	TGCGCCAGCAGCCCCAGGGCGTTAGGCGTCGGGCAGTTCTTC
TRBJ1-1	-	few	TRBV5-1	CASSEQGINTEAFF	TGCGCCAGCAGCGAGCAGGGGATCAACACTGAAGCTTTCTTT
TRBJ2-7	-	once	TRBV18	CASSPLGVSYEQYF	TGTGCCAGCTCCCCTTTGGGGGTCTCCTACGAGCAGTACTTC
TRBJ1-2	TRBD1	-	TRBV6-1	CASSVTGSTGRLSGYTF	TGTGCCAGCAGTGTGACGGGATCGACAGGGAGATTGAGTGGCTACACCTTC
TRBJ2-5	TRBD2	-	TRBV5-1	CASSPVGLEGETQYF	TGCGCCAGCAGCCCGGTGGGACTAGAGGGGGAGACCCAGTACTTC
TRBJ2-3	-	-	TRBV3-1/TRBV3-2	CASSQDTLTDTQYF	TGTGCCAGCAGCCAAGATACCCTCACAGATACGCAGTATTTT
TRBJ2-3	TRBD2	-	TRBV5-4	CASSLGASGSTDTQYF	TGTGCCAGCAGCTTGGGGGCTAGCGGGAGCACAGATACGCAGTATTTT
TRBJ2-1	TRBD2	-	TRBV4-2	CASSQDVGRGVYNEQFF	TGTGCCAGCAGCCAAGATGTGGGGCGGGGGGTATACAATGAGCAGTTCTTC
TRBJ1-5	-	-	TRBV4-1	CASSHPGGFGQPQHF	TGCGCCAGCAGCCACCCCGGGGGGTTTGGTCAGCCCCAGCATTTT
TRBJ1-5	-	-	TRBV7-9	CASSRDTLPNQPQHF	TGTGCCAGCAGCCGGGACACACTCCCCAATCAGCCCCAGCATTTT
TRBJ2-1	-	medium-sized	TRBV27	CASSTSSDNEQFF	TGTGCCAGCAGTACCTCTAGCGACAATGAGCAGTTCTTC
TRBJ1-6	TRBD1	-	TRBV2	CASSELQGNNSPLHF	TGTGCCAGCAGTGAACTACAGGGGAACAATTCACCCCTCCACTTT
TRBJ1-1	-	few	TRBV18	CASSLGTGAPEAFF	TGTGCCAGCTCACTAGGTACGGGGGCCCCAGAAGCTTTCTTT
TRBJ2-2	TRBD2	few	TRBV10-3	CAGAGTTDPTGELFF	TGTGCCGGCGCCGGGACTACAGACCCCACCGGGGAGCTGTTTTTT
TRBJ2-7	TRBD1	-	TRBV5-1	CASSLGPTGLTYEQYF	TGCGCCAGCAGCTTGGGACCGACAGGGCTTACATACGAGCAGTACTTC
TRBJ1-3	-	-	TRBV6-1	CASSEMVIEGNTIYF	TGTGCCAGCAGTGAAATGGTAATCGAGGGAAACACCATATATTTT
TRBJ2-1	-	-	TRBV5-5	CASSYAGEGYNEQFF	TGTGCCAGCAGCTATGCAGGGGAGGGGTACAATGAGCAGTTCTTC
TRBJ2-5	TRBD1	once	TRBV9	CASSVISGQGQETQYF	TGTGCCAGCAGCGTAATATCGGGACAGGGACAAGAGACCCAGTACTTC
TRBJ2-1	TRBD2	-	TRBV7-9	CASSSELAGSYNEQFF	TGTGCCAGCAGCTCAGAACTAGCGGGATCCTACAATGAGCAGTTCTTC
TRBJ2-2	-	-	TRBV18	CASSGAANTGELFF	TGTGCCAGCTCAGGAGCAGCGAACACCGGGGAGCTGTTTTTT
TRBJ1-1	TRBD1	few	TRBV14	CASSHMRTGNWGTEAFF	TGTGCCAGCAGCCATATGAGGACAGGGAATTGGGGCACTGAAGCTTTCTTT
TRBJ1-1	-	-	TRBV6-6	CASSFDRLAFF	TGTGCCAGCAGTTTCGACAGGTTGGCTTTCTTT
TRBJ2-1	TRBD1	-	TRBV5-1	CASSLGKRQGVPGIHNEQFF	TGCGCCAGCAGCCTCGGAAAAAGACAGGGGGTCCCCGGAATACACAATGAGCAGTTCTTC
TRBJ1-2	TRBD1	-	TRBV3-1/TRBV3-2	CASSQKTGPLYGYTF	TGTGCCAGCAGCCAAAAGACAGGGCCCCTCTATGGCTACACCTTC
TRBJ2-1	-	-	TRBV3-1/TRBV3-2	CASSQDLNNEQFF	TGTGCCAGCAGCCAAGACTTGAACAATGAGCAGTTCTTC
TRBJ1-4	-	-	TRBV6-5	CASSPTATNEKLFF	TGTGCCAGCAGCCCGACAGCAACTAATGAAAAACTGTTTTTT
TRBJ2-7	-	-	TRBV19	CASSPHREGIYEQYF	TGTGCCAGTAGTCCACACAGGGAGGGGATCTACGAGCAGTACTTC
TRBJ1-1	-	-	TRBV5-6	CASSLYPGHQNTEAFF	TGTGCCAGCAGCTTATATCCGGGACACCAGAACACTGAAGCTTTCTTT
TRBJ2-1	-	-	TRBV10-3	CAISAPSRTGGLYNEQFF	TGTGCCATCAGTGCCCCCTCCCGAACAGGCGGCCTCTACAATGAGCAGTTCTTC
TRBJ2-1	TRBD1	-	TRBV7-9	CASSWARDRVSNEQFF	TGTGCCAGCAGCTGGGCCCGGGACAGGGTCTCCAATGAGCAGTTCTTC
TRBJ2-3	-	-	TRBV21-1	CASSKTEWRGAADTQYF	TGTGCCAGCAGCAAAACGGAGTGGCGGGGGGCGGCAGATACGCAGTATTTT
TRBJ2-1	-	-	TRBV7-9	CASSFHNEQFF	TGTGCCAGCAGCTTCCACAATGAGCAGTTCTTC
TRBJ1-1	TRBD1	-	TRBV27	CASSLSTGGKMNTEAFF	TGTGCCAGCAGTTTATCGACAGGGGGCAAGATGAACACTGAAGCTTTCTTT
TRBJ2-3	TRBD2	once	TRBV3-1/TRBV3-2	CASSQDPRGGGWTDTQYF	TGTGCCAGCAGCCAGGATCCTAGGGGCGGGGGATGGACAGATACGCAGTATTTT
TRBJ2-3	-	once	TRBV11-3	CASSLGSSTDTQYF	TGTGCCAGCAGCTTAGGCTCTAGCACAGATACGCAGTATTTT
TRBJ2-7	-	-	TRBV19	CASSIDVAGVGEQYF	TGTGCCAGTAGTATAGACGTGGCAGGCGTCGGGGAGCAGTACTTC
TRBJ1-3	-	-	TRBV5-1	CASSSGEHSGNTIYF	TGCGCCAGCAGCTCCGGTGAGCATTCTGGAAACACCATATATTTT
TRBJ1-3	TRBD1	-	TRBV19	CASSHRDRGNTIYF	TGTGCCAGTAGTCACCGGGACAGAGGAAACACCATATATTTT
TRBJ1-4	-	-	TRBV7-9	CASSLVSEKLFF	TGTGCCAGCAGCTTAGTTAGCGAAAAACTGTTTTTT
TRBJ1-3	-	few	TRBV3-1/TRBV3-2	CASSPYTSGNTIYF	TGTGCCAGCAGCCCCTATACCTCTGGAAACACCATATATTTT
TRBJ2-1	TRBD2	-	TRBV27	CASSSPGLATYNEQFF	TGTGCCAGCAGCTCTCCGGGACTAGCGACCTACAATGAGCAGTTCTTC